This T cell receptor beta chain was retrieved from a study of cytomegalovirus exposure and HLA in healthy donors. The study's findings and limits: As a later analysis revealed, most CMV-associated TCR beta chains appeared HLA-restricted. Researchers counted some 150 TCR beta chains as cytomegalovirus-associated.

Amplification used 60 Vbeta primers and 13 Jbeta primers. The protocol was immunoSEQ multiplex PCR, while the TCRdb copy is restricted to in-frame clones and leaves out a portion. In all, the sample yields about 75,000 clones. Points on this clone: As yet, its antigen is unknown.

Trimming shortened V by 4 bases and J by 5 bases, and 17 bases separated the two germline ends. The CDR3 runs 15 residues. Looked up from germline, CDR1 is SGDLS and CDR2 is YYNGEE. This chain uses TRBV9 with TRBJ2-3; tentatively, D is TRBD2 (5 bases). This receptor was identified in a man aged 35 to 55 in good health and CMV-seronegative. The material sequenced was PBMCs. This chain's CDR3 is CASSPTLLGIDTQYF. The CDR3 nucleotides are TGTGCCAGCAGCCCCACTCTCCTCGGGATAGATACGCAGTATTTT.